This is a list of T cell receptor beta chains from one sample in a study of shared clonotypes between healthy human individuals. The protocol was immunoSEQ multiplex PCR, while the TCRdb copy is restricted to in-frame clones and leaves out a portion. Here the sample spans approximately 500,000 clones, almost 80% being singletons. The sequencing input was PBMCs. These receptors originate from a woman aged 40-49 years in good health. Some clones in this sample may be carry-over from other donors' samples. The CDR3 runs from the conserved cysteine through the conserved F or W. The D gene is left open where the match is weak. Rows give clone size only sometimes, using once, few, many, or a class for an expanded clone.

CDR3nt: TGTGCCAGCAGGCCCGGGACAGGGTTCTACGAGCAGTACTTC
CDR3aa: CASRPGTGFYEQYF
v_gene: TRBV6-6
j_gene: TRBJ2-7
abundance: many
d_gene: TRBD1
len: 14

CDR3nt: TGTGCCAGCTCACCCCCGCTAGCGGGAGTGAGCAATGAGCAGTTCTTC
CDR3aa: CASSPPLAGVSNEQFF
v_gene: TRBV18
j_gene: TRBJ2-1
abundance: NA
d_gene: TRBD2
len: 16

CDR3nt: TGTGCCACCAGCAGAGATCTCAACACTGAAGCTTTCTTT
CDR3aa: CATSRDLNTEAFF
v_gene: TRBV15
j_gene: TRBJ1-1
abundance: NA
d_gene: NA
len: 13

CDR3nt: TGTGCCAGCAGTCCAAACCACCCGGGACAGGGACCTGGCTACACCTTC
CDR3aa: CASSPNHPGQGPGYTF
v_gene: TRBV6-6
j_gene: TRBJ1-2
abundance: many
d_gene: TRBD1
len: 16

CDR3nt: TGTGCCAGCAGCTTGAGGGCTAGCAATCAGCCCCAGCATTTT
CDR3aa: CASSLRASNQPQHF
v_gene: TRBV5-7
j_gene: TRBJ1-5
abundance: many
d_gene: NA
len: 14

CDR3nt: TGTGCCAGCAGCTTATTAGCGGGAGGGCCTTCATTCTTC
CDR3aa: CASSLLAGGPSFF
v_gene: TRBV7-9
j_gene: TRBJ2-1
abundance: NA
d_gene: TRBD2
len: 13

CDR3nt: TGCGCCAGCAGCCAAGTTGGGGGGCGATACGAGCAGTACTTC
CDR3aa: CASSQVGGRYEQYF
v_gene: TRBV4-1
j_gene: TRBJ2-7
abundance: NA
d_gene: NA
len: 14

CDR3nt: TGTGCCAGCATGCCAGGGACCAACTATGGCTACACCTTC
CDR3aa: CASMPGTNYGYTF
v_gene: TRBV2
j_gene: TRBJ1-2
abundance: NA
d_gene: NA
len: 13

CDR3nt: TGTGCCAGCAGTTTGGTTCTTGGGGGGGAGACCCAGTACTTC
CDR3aa: CASSLVLGGETQYF
v_gene: TRBV27
j_gene: TRBJ2-5
abundance: NA
d_gene: NA
len: 14

CDR3nt: TGCGCCAGCAGCTTGGCCTCGGGGGTTGCGGCCGAGCAGTACTTC
CDR3aa: CASSLASGVAAEQYF
v_gene: TRBV5-1
j_gene: TRBJ2-7
abundance: NA
d_gene: NA
len: 15

CDR3nt: TGTGCCAGCAGCATGGGGATTAGGGGCCCCCAAGAGACCCAGTACTTC
CDR3aa: CASSMGIRGPQETQYF
v_gene: TRBV13
j_gene: TRBJ2-5
abundance: once
d_gene: NA
len: 16

CDR3nt: TGTGCCAGCAGCACCACAACAGGGGATGACACCGGGGAGCTGTTTTTT
CDR3aa: CASSTTTGDDTGELFF
v_gene: TRBV5-4
j_gene: TRBJ2-2
abundance: NA
d_gene: TRBD1
len: 16

CDR3nt: TGTGCCAGCAGCTCCCGCAGTAGCGCCCACTACAATGAGCAGTTCTTC
CDR3aa: CASSSRSSAHYNEQFF
v_gene: TRBV27
j_gene: TRBJ2-1
abundance: NA
d_gene: NA
len: 16

CDR3nt: TGTGCCTGGAGTGGGACTAGTGTGGGGGAGCAGTTCTTC
CDR3aa: CAWSGTSVGEQFF
v_gene: TRBV30
j_gene: TRBJ2-1
abundance: NA
d_gene: TRBD2
len: 13

CDR3nt: TGTGCCAGCAGCTTATTCCCGGGAGGGCTGCAAGATACGCAGTATTTT
CDR3aa: CASSLFPGGLQDTQYF
v_gene: TRBV7-8
j_gene: TRBJ2-3
abundance: NA
d_gene: TRBD2
len: 16

CDR3nt: TGTGCCAGCAGTTTTCATGGGGGACGATACGAGCAGTACTTC
CDR3aa: CASSFHGGRYEQYF
v_gene: TRBV28
j_gene: TRBJ2-7
abundance: NA
d_gene: NA
len: 14

CDR3nt: TGTGCCAGTAGCGACGCCGGGACTAGGGTGGTCAATGAGCAGTTCTTC
CDR3aa: CASSDAGTRVVNEQFF
v_gene: TRBV19
j_gene: TRBJ2-1
abundance: NA
d_gene: TRBD2
len: 16

CDR3nt: TGTGCCAGCAGCCTCCGACTAGCGGGAGGGTTCAATGAGCAGTTCTTC
CDR3aa: CASSLRLAGGFNEQFF
v_gene: TRBV5-8
j_gene: TRBJ2-1
abundance: NA
d_gene: TRBD2
len: 16

CDR3nt: TGCGCCAGCAGCTTGGAGGCGGGAGCTAGCACAGATACGCAGTATTTT
CDR3aa: CASSLEAGASTDTQYF
v_gene: TRBV5-1
j_gene: TRBJ2-3
abundance: NA
d_gene: TRBD2
len: 16

CDR3nt: TGTGCCAGCAGTTTAAGGCGGCGCACCGGGGAGCTGTTTTTT
CDR3aa: CASSLRRRTGELFF
v_gene: TRBV28
j_gene: TRBJ2-2
abundance: NA
d_gene: NA
len: 14

CDR3nt: TGCGCCAGCAGGCGGATGGGACCGAACACTGAAGCTTTCTTT
CDR3aa: CASRRMGPNTEAFF
v_gene: TRBV5-1
j_gene: TRBJ1-1
abundance: NA
d_gene: NA
len: 14

CDR3nt: TGTGCCAGCGATACCTGGGGGGATCAGCCCCAGCATTTT
CDR3aa: CASDTWGDQPQHF
v_gene: TRBV28
j_gene: TRBJ1-5
abundance: few
d_gene: NA
len: 13

CDR3nt: TGTGCCAGCAGCAAAATCCAGGGAGTCCAAGAGACCCAGTACTTC
CDR3aa: CASSKIQGVQETQYF
v_gene: TRBV7-2
j_gene: TRBJ2-5
abundance: NA
d_gene: NA
len: 15

CDR3nt: TGTGCCAGTAGTATTTTTCAGTATGGCTACACCTTC
CDR3aa: CASSIFQYGYTF
v_gene: TRBV19
j_gene: TRBJ1-2
abundance: NA
d_gene: NA
len: 12

CDR3nt: TGTGCCAGCAGTTCCGGACTAGCGGGAAGTTTCTTCCAAGAGACCCAGTACTTC
CDR3aa: CASSSGLAGSFFQETQYF
v_gene: TRBV7-6
j_gene: TRBJ2-5
abundance: NA
d_gene: TRBD2
len: 18

CDR3nt: TGCGCCAGCAGCCGCATCTCCCACTTCCTGGGGAACACTGAAGCTTTCTTT
CDR3aa: CASSRISHFLGNTEAFF
v_gene: TRBV4-1
j_gene: TRBJ1-1
abundance: NA
d_gene: NA
len: 17

CDR3nt: TGCGCCAGCAGCTTGGAGGCGGGGAACCAGTGGTCCTACAATGAGCAGTTCTTC
CDR3aa: CASSLEAGNQWSYNEQFF
v_gene: TRBV5-1
j_gene: TRBJ2-1
abundance: NA
d_gene: NA
len: 18

CDR3nt: TGTGCCAGCAGCGTTACCGGGTGGGCTAGCGGCGAGCAGTTCTTC
CDR3aa: CASSVTGWASGEQFF
v_gene: TRBV9
j_gene: TRBJ2-1
abundance: once
d_gene: TRBD2
len: 15

CDR3nt: TGTGCCAGCAGCCAGGAGGTTCGGACCGGGGAGCTGTTTTTT
CDR3aa: CASSQEVRTGELFF
v_gene: TRBV11-2
j_gene: TRBJ2-2
abundance: NA
d_gene: NA
len: 14

CDR3nt: TGCGCCAGCAGCTTGGGAATACTAGCGGGAGGTTACGAGCAGTACTTC
CDR3aa: CASSLGILAGGYEQYF
v_gene: TRBV5-1
j_gene: TRBJ2-7
abundance: NA
d_gene: TRBD2
len: 16

CDR3nt: TGTGCCACCCTGACAGGGAACTATGGCTACACCTTC
CDR3aa: CATLTGNYGYTF
v_gene: TRBV28
j_gene: TRBJ1-2
abundance: NA
d_gene: TRBD1
len: 12

CDR3nt: TGTGCCTGGAGTCAGCAGCCCGATACGCAGTATTTT
CDR3aa: CAWSQQPDTQYF
v_gene: TRBV30
j_gene: TRBJ2-3
abundance: NA
d_gene: NA
len: 12

CDR3nt: TGTGCCAGCAGCCGCCGGGACCGGCGGAGTCCCATATATTTT
CDR3aa: CASSRRDRRSPIYF
v_gene: TRBV7-9
j_gene: TRBJ1-3
abundance: few
d_gene: NA
len: 14

CDR3nt: TGTGCCAGCAGTCCAACACAGGGGCGAAGCTCCTACAATGAGCAGTTCTTC
CDR3aa: CASSPTQGRSSYNEQFF
v_gene: TRBV28
j_gene: TRBJ2-1
abundance: NA
d_gene: TRBD1
len: 17

CDR3nt: TGTGCCACCCCCGAGAGGGGGCCTCCTAGCACAGATACGCAGTATTTT
CDR3aa: CATPERGPPSTDTQYF
v_gene: TRBV4-2
j_gene: TRBJ2-3
abundance: NA
d_gene: TRBD1
len: 16

CDR3nt: TGTGCCTGGAGTGTTAGGGGTTCCTCTGGAAACACCATATATTTT
CDR3aa: CAWSVRGSSGNTIYF
v_gene: TRBV30
j_gene: TRBJ1-3
abundance: NA
d_gene: NA
len: 15

CDR3nt: TGTGCCAGCAGGCTGGGACTAACCTACGAGCAGTACTTC
CDR3aa: CASRLGLTYEQYF
v_gene: TRBV4-2
j_gene: TRBJ2-7
abundance: NA
d_gene: TRBD2
len: 13

CDR3nt: TGTGCCTGGAGTAAGACAGAACAAGAGACCCAGTACTTC
CDR3aa: CAWSKTEQETQYF
v_gene: TRBV30
j_gene: TRBJ2-5
abundance: few
d_gene: NA
len: 13

CDR3nt: TGTGCCAGCAGTAGTGACAGCATCTATGGCTACACCTTC
CDR3aa: CASSSDSIYGYTF
v_gene: TRBV5-4
j_gene: TRBJ1-2
abundance: NA
d_gene: NA
len: 13

CDR3nt: TGCGCCAGCAGCTTGACTAGCGGGAGTACAGATACGCAGTATTTT
CDR3aa: CASSLTSGSTDTQYF
v_gene: TRBV5-1
j_gene: TRBJ2-3
abundance: NA
d_gene: TRBD2
len: 15

CDR3nt: TGTGCCAGCAGCTTAGAGGGAAACACCATATATTTT
CDR3aa: CASSLEGNTIYF
v_gene: TRBV7-9
j_gene: TRBJ1-3
abundance: many
d_gene: NA
len: 12

CDR3nt: TGTGCCAGCAGCTTAGCGAATTACAATGAGCAGTTCTTC
CDR3aa: CASSLANYNEQFF
v_gene: TRBV7-2
j_gene: TRBJ2-1
abundance: NA
d_gene: NA
len: 13

CDR3nt: TGTGCCAGCAGTTTAGTGGGAAGAGAAGCTTTCTTT
CDR3aa: CASSLVGREAFF
v_gene: TRBV28
j_gene: TRBJ1-1
abundance: few
d_gene: NA
len: 12

CDR3nt: TGCAGCGTTGGCCAGACAGGGGATAAGATCGAGACCCAGTACTTC
CDR3aa: CSVGQTGDKIETQYF
v_gene: TRBV29-1
j_gene: TRBJ2-5
abundance: NA
d_gene: TRBD1
len: 15

CDR3nt: TGTGCCTGGAGTGTACCAGCGGGGCCCTACAATGAGCAGTTCTTC
CDR3aa: CAWSVPAGPYNEQFF
v_gene: TRBV30
j_gene: TRBJ2-1
abundance: NA
d_gene: TRBD2
len: 15

CDR3nt: TGTGCCTGTACATCGAGCTCTGGCAATGAGCAGTTCTTC
CDR3aa: CACTSSSGNEQFF
v_gene: TRBV30
j_gene: TRBJ2-1
abundance: NA
d_gene: NA
len: 13

CDR3nt: TGTGCCAGCAGGCCTCGGACCACAGATACGCAGTATTTT
CDR3aa: CASRPRTTDTQYF
v_gene: TRBV5-4
j_gene: TRBJ2-3
abundance: NA
d_gene: NA
len: 13

CDR3nt: TGTGCCAGCAGGATTAAAGGGACCGGGGAGCTGTTTTTT
CDR3aa: CASRIKGTGELFF
v_gene: TRBV6-1
j_gene: TRBJ2-2
abundance: few
d_gene: NA
len: 13

CDR3nt: TGTGCCAGCAGGCTGACCCCGACTAGCGGGAGGGCCGTTGAGCAGTTCTTC
CDR3aa: CASRLTPTSGRAVEQFF
v_gene: TRBV27
j_gene: TRBJ2-1
abundance: NA
d_gene: TRBD2
len: 17

CDR3nt: TGTGCCAGCAGCCCTGGGACTAGCGGCGCCTACGAGCAGTACTTC
CDR3aa: CASSPGTSGAYEQYF
v_gene: TRBV28
j_gene: TRBJ2-7
abundance: NA
d_gene: TRBD2
len: 15

CDR3nt: TGTGCCAGCAGCTTTGGCGGGAGGGAAGATACGCAGTATTTT
CDR3aa: CASSFGGREDTQYF
v_gene: TRBV7-7
j_gene: TRBJ2-3
abundance: NA
d_gene: TRBD2
len: 14

CDR3nt: TGTGCCAGCAGCTTACAACAGGCACAAGGCGGCTACACCTTC
CDR3aa: CASSLQQAQGGYTF
v_gene: TRBV7-2
j_gene: TRBJ1-2
abundance: many
d_gene: NA
len: 14

CDR3nt: TGTGCCAGTAGTGCTCCCCATTCGGCTTTCTTT
CDR3aa: CASSAPHSAFF
v_gene: TRBV19
j_gene: TRBJ1-1
abundance: NA
d_gene: NA
len: 11